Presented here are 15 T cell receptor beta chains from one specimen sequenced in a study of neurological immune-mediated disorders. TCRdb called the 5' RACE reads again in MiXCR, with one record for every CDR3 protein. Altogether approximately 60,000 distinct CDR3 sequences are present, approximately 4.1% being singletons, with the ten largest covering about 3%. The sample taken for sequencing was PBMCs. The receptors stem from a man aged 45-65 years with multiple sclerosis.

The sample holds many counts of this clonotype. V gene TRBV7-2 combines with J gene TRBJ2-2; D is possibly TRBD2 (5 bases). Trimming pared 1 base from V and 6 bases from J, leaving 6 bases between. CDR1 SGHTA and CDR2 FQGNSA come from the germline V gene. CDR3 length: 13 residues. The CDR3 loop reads CASSLGRPGELFF. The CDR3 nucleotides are TGTGCCAGCAGCTTAGGGAGGCCCGGGGAGCTGTTTTTT.

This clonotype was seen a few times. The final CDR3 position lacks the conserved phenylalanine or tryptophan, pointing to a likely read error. The CDR3 region has the DNA TGCGCCAGCAGCTTGTACGGGGTCGAAAGGGGAAACATTCAGTACTGC. Encoded protein: CASSLYGVERGNIQYC. V gene TRBV5-1 combines with J gene TRBJ2-4, with D possibly called TRBD1 or TRBD2 (5 bases each). CDR1 is SGHRS and CDR2 is YFSETQ in the germline V gene. The CDR3 totals 16 residues. The V gene lost 1 base and the J gene lost 6 bases, with 17 bases spanning the gap.

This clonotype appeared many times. The CDR3 loop is CASSVEGNTGELFF. The CDR3 DNA is TGTGCCAGCAGCGTAGAGGGGAACACCGGGGAGCTGTTTTTT. V gene TRBV9 combines with J gene TRBJ2-2; D is undetermined. Deletions cut 0 bases from V and 1 base from J, with 4 bases between. The germline gives CDR1 SGDLS, CDR2 YYNGEE. This CDR3 is 14 amino acids long.

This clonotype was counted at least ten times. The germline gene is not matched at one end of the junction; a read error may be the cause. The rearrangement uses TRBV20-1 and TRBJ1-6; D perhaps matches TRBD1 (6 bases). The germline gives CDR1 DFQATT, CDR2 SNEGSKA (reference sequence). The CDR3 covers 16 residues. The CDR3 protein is CSARPGGQIYNSPLNF. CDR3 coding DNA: TGCAGTGCCAGGCCGGGCGGACAGATCTATAATTCACCCCTCAACTTT.

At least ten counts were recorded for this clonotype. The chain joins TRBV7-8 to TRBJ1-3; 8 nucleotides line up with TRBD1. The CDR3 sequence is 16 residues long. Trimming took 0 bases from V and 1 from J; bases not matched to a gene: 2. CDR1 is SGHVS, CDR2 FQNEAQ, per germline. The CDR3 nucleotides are TGTGCCAGCAGCTTAGCCGGACAGGGTTCTGGAAACACCATATATTTT. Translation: CASSLAGQGSGNTIYF.

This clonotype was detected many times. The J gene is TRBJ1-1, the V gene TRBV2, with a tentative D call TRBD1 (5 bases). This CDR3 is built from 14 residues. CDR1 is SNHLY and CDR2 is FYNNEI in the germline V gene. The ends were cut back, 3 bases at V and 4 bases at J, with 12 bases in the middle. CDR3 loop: CASSETDYGTEAFF. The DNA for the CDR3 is TGTGCCAGCAGTGAGACAGATTACGGCACTGAAGCTTTCTTT.

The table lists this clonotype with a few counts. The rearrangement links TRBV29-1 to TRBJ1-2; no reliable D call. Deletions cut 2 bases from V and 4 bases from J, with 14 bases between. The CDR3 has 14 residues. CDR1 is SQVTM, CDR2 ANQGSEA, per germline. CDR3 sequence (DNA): TGCAGCGTTGAACCAAAACAGCGATTCTATGGCTACACCTTC. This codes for CSVEPKQRFYGYTF. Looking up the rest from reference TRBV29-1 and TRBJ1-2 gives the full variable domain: SAVISQKPSRDICQRGTSLTIQCQVDSQVTMMFWYRQQPGQSLTLIATANQGSEATYESGFVIDKFPISRPNLTFSTLTVSNMSPEDSSIYLCSVEPKQRFYGYTFGSGTRLTVV.

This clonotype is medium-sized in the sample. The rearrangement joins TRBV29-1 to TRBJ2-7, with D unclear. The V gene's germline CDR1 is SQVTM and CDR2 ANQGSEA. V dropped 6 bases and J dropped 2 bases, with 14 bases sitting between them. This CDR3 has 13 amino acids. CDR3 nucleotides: TGCAGCGTCGGGCCCAACGGAGCCTACGAGCAGTACTTC. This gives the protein CSVGPNGAYEQYF.

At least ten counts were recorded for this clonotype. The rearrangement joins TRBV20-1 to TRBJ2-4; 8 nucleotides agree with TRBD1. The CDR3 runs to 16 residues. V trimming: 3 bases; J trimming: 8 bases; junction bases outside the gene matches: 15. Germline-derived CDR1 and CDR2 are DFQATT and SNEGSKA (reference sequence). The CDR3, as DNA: TGCAGTGCTAGGCACCCGCTTCAGGGGGCTCAGGACATTCAGTACTTC. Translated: CSARHPLQGAQDIQYF.

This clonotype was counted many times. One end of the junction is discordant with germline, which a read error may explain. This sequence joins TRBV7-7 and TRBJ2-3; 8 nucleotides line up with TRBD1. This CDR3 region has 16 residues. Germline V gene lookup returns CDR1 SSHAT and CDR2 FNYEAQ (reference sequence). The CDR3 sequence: CASSLRTGPNTDTQYF. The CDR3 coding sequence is TGTGCTAGCAGCTTACGGACAGGGCCTAACACAGATACGCAGTATTTT.

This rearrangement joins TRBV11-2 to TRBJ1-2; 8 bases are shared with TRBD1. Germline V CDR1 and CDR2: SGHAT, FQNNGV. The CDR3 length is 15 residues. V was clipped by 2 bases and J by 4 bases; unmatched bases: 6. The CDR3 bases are TGTGCCAGCAGCTTATTGGCAGGGGGCCTCTATGGCTACACCTTC. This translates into CASSLLAGGLYGYTF. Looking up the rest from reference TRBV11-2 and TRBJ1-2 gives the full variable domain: EAGVAQSPRYKIIEKRQSVAFWCNPISGHATLYWYQQILGQGPKLLIQFQNNGVVDDSQLPKDRFSAERLKGVDSTLKIQPAKLEDSAVYLCASSLLAGGLYGYTFGSGTRLTVV.

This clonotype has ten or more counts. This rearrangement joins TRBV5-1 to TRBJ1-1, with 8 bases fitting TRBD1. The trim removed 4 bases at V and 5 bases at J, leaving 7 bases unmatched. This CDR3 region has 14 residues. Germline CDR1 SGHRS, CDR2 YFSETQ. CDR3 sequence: CASSIGQGSTEAFF. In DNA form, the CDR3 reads TGCGCCAGCAGCATAGGACAGGGAAGTACTGAAGCTTTCTTT.

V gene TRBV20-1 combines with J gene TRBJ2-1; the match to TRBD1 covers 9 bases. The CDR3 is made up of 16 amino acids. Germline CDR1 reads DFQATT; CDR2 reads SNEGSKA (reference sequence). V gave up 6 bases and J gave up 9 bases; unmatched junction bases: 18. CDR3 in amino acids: CSAAGQGIRAYPEQFF. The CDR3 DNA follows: TGCAGTGCCGCGGGACAGGGTATTCGTGCCTACCCTGAGCAGTTCTTC.

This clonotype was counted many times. Here the CDR3 reads CSARAQARGNSPLHF. The CDR3 nucleotides are TGCAGTGCTAGAGCTCAGGCTCGCGGTAATTCACCCCTCCACTTT. The gene calls are TRBV20-1 and TRBJ1-6; the D is unclear. The CDR3 covers 15 residues. Trimming shortened V by 1 base and J by 6 bases, and 13 bases separated the two germline ends. From germline, CDR1 is DFQATT and CDR2 SNEGSKA (reference sequence).

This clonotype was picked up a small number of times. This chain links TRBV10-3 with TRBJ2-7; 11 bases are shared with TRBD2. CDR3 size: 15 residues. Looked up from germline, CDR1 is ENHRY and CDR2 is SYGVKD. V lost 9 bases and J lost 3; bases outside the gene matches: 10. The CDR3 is CAIAYTSGSNYEQYF. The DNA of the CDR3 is TGTGCCATTGCTTACACTAGCGGGAGTAACTACGAGCAGTACTTC.